This entry describes one TCR beta chain. This sample is part of a study of blood T cell repertoires in COVID-19. Study-wide background: Sites in the United States, Italy and Spain provided acute and convalescent COVID-19 samples.

With 4 bases removed from V and 0 bases from J, the gap between germline ends came to 14 bases. Germline V CDR1 and CDR2: SGHDT, YYEEEE. The CDR3 covers 16 residues. In the source study's methods: Estimates of nucleated cell counts were drawn from the amplification of reference gene primers. The protocol was immunoSEQ multiplex PCR, while the TCRdb copy is restricted to in-frame clones and leaves out a portion. That table is the source of V, J and clone size, and D and trimming were worked out from the DNA. The sample includes under 250,000 clones, over 80% seen only once; the top ten take 2.6%. Sequencing used PBMCs or T cells enriched from blood (not recorded which). The clonotype was recovered from a woman aged 25 to 39 with acute COVID-19. This chain joins TRBV5-6 and TRBJ1-5, with D unresolved. CDR3 protein: CASSTLRPYSNQPQHF. In DNA form, the CDR3 reads TGTGCCAGCAGCACGTTGCGGCCGTATAGCAATCAGCCCCAGCATTTT. The whole variable domain, remainder taken from reference TRBV5-6 and TRBJ1-5, is DAGVTQSPTHLIKTRGQQVTLRCSPKSGHDTVSWYQQALGQGPQFIFQYYEEEERQRGNFPDRFSGHQFPNYSSELNVNALLLGDSALYLCASSTLRPYSNQPQHFGDGTRLSIL.